This TCR beta chain was documented in a study of blood T cell repertoires in COVID-19. Study details: COVID-19 samples, acute and convalescent, were from the United States, Italy and Spain. T cells, B-cell-depleted T cells, or PBMCs provided the cDNA or gDNA that served as material.

Original methodology: Reference gene primer amplification in the assay estimated nucleated cell counts. The assay was immunoSEQ multiplex PCR, and TCRdb's table has in-frame clones only and misses some. Clonal size and the V and J genes are those of that table, whereas D and trimming came from the DNA. The sample has approximately 250,000 clones; approximately 87% are singletons. The sample was peripheral blood. This sequence was found in a human donor in a cohort sampled during active COVID-19.

The CDR3 here is CASSATGTSYEQYF. Here the CDR3 DNA reads TGCGCCAGCAGTGCCACCGGGACATCCTACGAGCAGTACTTC. The chain uses TRBV10-1 and TRBJ2-7; maybe TRBD1 (6 bases). Per germline, CDR1 WNHNN and CDR2 SYGVQD (reference sequence). Trimming left V 4 bases short and J 1 base short, with 11 bases between. The CDR3 extends over 14 amino acids.